This TCR beta chain was documented in a study of T cell responses to AZD1222 COVID-19 vaccine (dated by TCRdb to the early 2020s). Background for the entire study: AZD1222 recipients with second doses at about 4 weeks or about 12 weeks were pooled, because spike-specific TCR depth and breadth did not differ between schedules. TCR sequencing covered roughly 230 trial participants: 207 given two doses of AZD1222 and around 25 given two doses of MenACWY control vaccine. Trial participants were enrolled by age into 18-55, 56-69 and 70-plus year subgroups, with roughly 160, 29 and 62 TCR-sequenced participants respectively. What the work shows at the level of the full study, not this receptor alone: CD4 TCRs associated with the vaccine covered the entire spike protein, and the dominant responses were in regions 160-218 and 743-854. Because no day 14 peak-response samples were available, the repertoires could be characterized only after the peak T cell response. Conclusions about previously exposed vaccinees are limited, since just five or six AZD1222 recipients were seropositive for SARS-CoV-2 at baseline. Participants were mostly white British and included more females than males, and it was suggested by the authors that clonal diversity may have been underestimated. The 56-69-year group was small, and its depth increase did not reach significance, likely because of low power. Spike-specific TCR breadth and depth rose significantly after two AZD1222 doses compared with day 0 and with MenACWY recipients. Reportedly, almost half of the unique spike-specific TCRs recognized epitopes lying outside the regions that are mutated in the B.1.351 and B.1.1.7 variants.

The CDR3 regions of human TCRbeta chains were analyzed by immunosequencing. Turning to the authors' computational methods: Repertoire TCRs were matched against a reference library of SARS-CoV-2-specific TCRs generated with the MIRA antigen-specificity platform. Breadth was defined as the fraction of unique TCRs that were SARS-CoV-2-associated. Depth was defined as the fraction of total T cells that were SARS-CoV-2-associated. Using the MIRA data, each spike-specific TCR was mapped to the spike region that the TCR reacts to and placed in a CD4 or CD8 class. Log10-transformed breadth and depth values were compared by one-way ANOVA with Sidak's multiple comparisons tests. In TCRdb, the immuneACCESS table is reduced to in-frame sequences with V and J assigned. These tables do not hold every clone; where another copy was compared, an unresolved V gene accounts for under half, and the others remain unexplained. V and J calls plus clone size are reproduced from that table; the DNA served to infer D and trimming. The sample yields around 99,000 clones; about 89% were counted once. The biggest ten clones account for around 7.5% of the sample.

At the junction V is shortened by 0 bases and J by 0 bases, with 3 bases in between. Taken from cysteine to phenylalanine, the CDR3 has 14 residues. Only the CDR3 DNA is retained, 42 bases long and in frame from the first base. This sample's time point label indicates: baseline before first vaccination. The vaccinee samples were drawn from two UK trials, COV001 and COV002, one of which was a single-blind randomized controlled phase 2/3 trial testing AZD1222 (ChAdOx1 nCoV-19) in healthy adults. Trial participant PBMC samples were collected at day 0 and day 28 after the second dose for TCRbeta chain sequencing. As concerns this clone: The antigen it recognizes is unknown. No base quality values were provided; no much bigger clone lies one nucleotide off.

The chain was built from TRBV23-1 and TRBJ1-5, with no reliable assignment of the D segment. TRBV23-1 counts as an open reading frame of uncertain function. The TCR was taken from an adult in good health. This sample comprised peripheral blood, obtained on day 0 of AZD1222 vaccination. The CDR3 in this case is CASSQSHSNQPQHF. Here is the DNA: TGCGCCAGCAGTCAATCACATAGCAATCAGCCCCAGCATTTT.